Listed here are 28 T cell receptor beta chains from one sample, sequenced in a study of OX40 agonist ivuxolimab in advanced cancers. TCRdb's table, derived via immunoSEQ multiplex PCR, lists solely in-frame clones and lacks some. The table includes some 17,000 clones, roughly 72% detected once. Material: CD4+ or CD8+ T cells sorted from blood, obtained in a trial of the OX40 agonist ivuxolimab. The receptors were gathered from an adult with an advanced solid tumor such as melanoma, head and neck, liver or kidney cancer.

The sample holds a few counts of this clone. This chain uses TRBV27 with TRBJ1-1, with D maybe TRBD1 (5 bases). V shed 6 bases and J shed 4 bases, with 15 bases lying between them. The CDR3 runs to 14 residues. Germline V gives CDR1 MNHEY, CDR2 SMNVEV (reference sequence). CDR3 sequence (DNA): TGTGCCAGCAGACCCTCACACAGGAGCACTGAAGCTTTCTTT. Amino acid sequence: CASRPSHRSTEAFF.

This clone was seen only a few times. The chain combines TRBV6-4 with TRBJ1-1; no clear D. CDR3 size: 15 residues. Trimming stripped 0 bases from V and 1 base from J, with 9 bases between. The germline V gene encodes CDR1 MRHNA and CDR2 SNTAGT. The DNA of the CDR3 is TGTGCCAGCAGTGACTCCGCTGGAGGGAACACTGAAGCTTTCTTT. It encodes CASSDSAGGNTEAFF.

CDR3 nucleotide sequence: TGCGCCAGCAGCTTGGAGGCTAGCGGGGGGTCGGTGGATACGCAGTATTTT. Protein sequence: CASSLEASGGSVDTQYF. The V and J genes are TRBV5-1 and TRBJ2-3; 11 nucleotides match TRBD2. CDR3 length: 17 amino acids. Germline loops: CDR1 SGHRS, CDR2 YFSETQ. Trimming cost V 0 bases and J 6 bases; bases outside gene matches: 9.

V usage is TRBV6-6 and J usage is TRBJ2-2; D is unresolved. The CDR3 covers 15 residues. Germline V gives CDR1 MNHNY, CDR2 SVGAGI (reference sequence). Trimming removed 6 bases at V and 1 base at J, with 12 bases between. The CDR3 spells CASRGMTGNTGELFF. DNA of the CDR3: TGTGCCAGCAGAGGGATGACGGGGAACACCGGGGAGCTGTTTTTT.

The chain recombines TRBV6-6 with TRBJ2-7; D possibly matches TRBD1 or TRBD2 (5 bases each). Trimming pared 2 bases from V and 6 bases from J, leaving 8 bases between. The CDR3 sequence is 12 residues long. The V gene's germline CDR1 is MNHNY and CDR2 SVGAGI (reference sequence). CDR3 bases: TGTGCCAGCAGTTACGGGGGAATCGAGCAGTACTTC. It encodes CASSYGGIEQYF.

Here the CDR3 DNA reads TGTGCCAGCAGTGAACCCGGAGTAGTCCTTAATTCACCCCTCCACTTT. It translates to CASSEPGVVLNSPLHF. The chain couples TRBV25-1 to TRBJ1-6; unclear D gene. The CDR3 has 16 amino acids. Germline V gene lookup returns CDR1 MGHDK and CDR2 SYGVNS. V lost 2 bases, J lost 6 bases, and 14 bases lay in between.

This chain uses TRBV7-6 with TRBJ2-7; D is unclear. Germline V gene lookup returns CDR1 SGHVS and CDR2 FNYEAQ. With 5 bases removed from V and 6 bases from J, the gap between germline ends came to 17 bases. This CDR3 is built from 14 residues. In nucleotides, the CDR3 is TGTGCCAGCAGCCTAAACATAGGCCTGGCCGAGCAGTACTTC. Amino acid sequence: CASSLNIGLAEQYF.

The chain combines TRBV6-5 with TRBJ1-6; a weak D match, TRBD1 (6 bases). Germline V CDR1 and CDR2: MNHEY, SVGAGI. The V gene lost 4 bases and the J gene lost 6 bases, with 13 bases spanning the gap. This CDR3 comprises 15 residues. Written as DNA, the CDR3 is TGTGCCAGCAGTTTCGGGGGGCTTGGTAATTCACCCCTCCACTTT. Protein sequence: CASSFGGLGNSPLHF.

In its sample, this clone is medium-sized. CDR3 region: CASSYKTGEVYEQYF. The CDR3 bases are TGTGCCAGCAGTTACAAGACAGGGGAGGTATACGAGCAGTACTTC. V gene TRBV6-6 combines with J gene TRBJ2-7, with 8 bases that match TRBD1. Trimming removed 2 bases from V and 4 bases from J; junction bases left unmatched: 7. This CDR3 region has 15 residues. Germline V lookup: CDR1 MNHNY, CDR2 SVGAGI (reference sequence).

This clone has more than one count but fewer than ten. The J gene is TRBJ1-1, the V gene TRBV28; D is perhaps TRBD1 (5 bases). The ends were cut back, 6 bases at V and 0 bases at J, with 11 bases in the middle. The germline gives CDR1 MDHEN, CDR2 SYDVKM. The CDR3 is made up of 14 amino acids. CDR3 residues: CASREGDLNTEAFF. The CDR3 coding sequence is TGTGCCAGCAGAGAAGGGGACTTGAACACTGAAGCTTTCTTT.

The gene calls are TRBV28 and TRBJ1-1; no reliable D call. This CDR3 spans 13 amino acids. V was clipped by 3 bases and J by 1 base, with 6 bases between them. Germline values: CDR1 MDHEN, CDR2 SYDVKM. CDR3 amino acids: CASSFVRNTEAFF. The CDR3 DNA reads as TGTGCCAGCAGTTTTGTCAGGAACACTGAAGCTTTCTTT. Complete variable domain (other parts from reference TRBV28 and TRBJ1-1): DVKVTQSSRYLVKRTGEKVFLECVQDMDHENMFWYRQDPGLGLRLIYFSYDVKMKEKGDIPEGYSVSREKKERFSLILESASTNQTSMYLCASSFVRNTEAFFGQGTRLTVV.

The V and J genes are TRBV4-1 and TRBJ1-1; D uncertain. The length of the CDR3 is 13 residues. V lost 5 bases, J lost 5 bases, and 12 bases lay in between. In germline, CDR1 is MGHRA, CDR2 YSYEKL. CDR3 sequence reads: CASSYDRQTEAFF. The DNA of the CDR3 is TGCGCCAGCAGCTATGACCGCCAGACTGAAGCTTTCTTT.

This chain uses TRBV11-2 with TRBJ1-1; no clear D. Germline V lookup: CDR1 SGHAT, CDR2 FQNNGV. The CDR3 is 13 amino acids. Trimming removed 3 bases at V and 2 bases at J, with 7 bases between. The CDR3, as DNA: TGTGCCAGCAGCTTCGGACCTAACACTGAAGCTTTCTTT. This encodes CASSFGPNTEAFF.

The CDR3 DNA sequence: TGTGCCTGGAGTGTACAAGATCCACCGCCTCTCTATGGCTACACCTTC. Protein product: CAWSVQDPPPLYGYTF. The rearrangement links TRBV30 to TRBJ1-2, with D unclear. The germline V gene has CDR1 GTSNPN and CDR2 SVGIG (reference sequence). V lost 0 bases and J lost 4, with 18 bases in between. This CDR3 region has 16 residues. The variable domain in full, with the rest retrieved from reference TRBV30 and TRBJ1-2, is SQTIHQWPATLVQPVGSPLSLECTVEGTSNPNLYWYRQAAGRGLQLLFYSVGIGQISSEVPQNLSASRPQDRQFILSSKKLLLSDSGFYLCAWSVQDPPPLYGYTFGSGTRLTVV.

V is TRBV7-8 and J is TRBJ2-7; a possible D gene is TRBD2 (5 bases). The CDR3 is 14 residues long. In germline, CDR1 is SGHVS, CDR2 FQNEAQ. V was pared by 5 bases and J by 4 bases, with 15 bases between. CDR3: CASSPMRVKYEQYF. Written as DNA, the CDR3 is TGTGCCAGCAGCCCCATGCGGGTCAAATACGAGCAGTACTTC.

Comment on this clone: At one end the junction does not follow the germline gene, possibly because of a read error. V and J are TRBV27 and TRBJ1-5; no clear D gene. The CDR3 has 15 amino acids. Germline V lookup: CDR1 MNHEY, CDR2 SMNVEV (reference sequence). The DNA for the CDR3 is TGTGCCAGTAGTTTAGGCGGTTATAGCAATCAGCCCCAGCATTTT. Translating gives CASSLGGYSNQPQHF.

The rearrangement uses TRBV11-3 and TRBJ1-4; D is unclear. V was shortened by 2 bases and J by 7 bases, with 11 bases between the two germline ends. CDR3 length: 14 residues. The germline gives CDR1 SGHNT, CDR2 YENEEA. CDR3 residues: CASSLFTDGEKLFF. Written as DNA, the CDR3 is TGTGCCAGCAGCTTATTCACCGACGGTGAAAAACTGTTTTTT.

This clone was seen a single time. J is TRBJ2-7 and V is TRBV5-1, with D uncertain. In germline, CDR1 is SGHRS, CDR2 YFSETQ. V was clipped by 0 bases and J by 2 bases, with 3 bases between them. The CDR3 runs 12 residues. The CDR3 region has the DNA TGCGCCAGCAGCTTGGGCACCTACGAGCAGTACTTC. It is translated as CASSLGTYEQYF.

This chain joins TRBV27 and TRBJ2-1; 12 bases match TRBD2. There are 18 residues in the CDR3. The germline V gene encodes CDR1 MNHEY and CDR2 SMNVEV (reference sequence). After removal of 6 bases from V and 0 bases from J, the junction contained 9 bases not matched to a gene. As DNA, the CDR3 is TGTGCCAGCAGCTTCGCTAGCGGGGGGGGATTCTCCTACAATGAGCAGTTCTTC. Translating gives CASSFASGGGFSYNEQFF.

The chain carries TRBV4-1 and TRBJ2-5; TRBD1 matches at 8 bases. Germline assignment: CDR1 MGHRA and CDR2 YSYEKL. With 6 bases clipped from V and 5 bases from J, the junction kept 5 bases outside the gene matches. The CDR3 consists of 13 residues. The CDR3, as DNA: TGCGCCAGCAGACTTACAGGGGGGGAGACCCAGTACTTC. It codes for CASRLTGGETQYF.

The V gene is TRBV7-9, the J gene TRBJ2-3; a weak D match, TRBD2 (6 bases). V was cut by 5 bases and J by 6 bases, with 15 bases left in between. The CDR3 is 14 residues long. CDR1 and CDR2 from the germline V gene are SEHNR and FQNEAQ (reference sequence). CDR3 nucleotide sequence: TGTGCCAGCAGCCCACCAGAACGGGGGGATACGCAGTATTTT. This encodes CASSPPERGDTQYF.

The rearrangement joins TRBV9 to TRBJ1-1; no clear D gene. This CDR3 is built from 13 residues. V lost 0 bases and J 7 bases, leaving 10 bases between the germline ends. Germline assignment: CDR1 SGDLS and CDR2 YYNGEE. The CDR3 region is CASSVGQKGEAFF. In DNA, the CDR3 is TGTGCCAGCAGCGTAGGGCAGAAGGGTGAAGCTTTCTTT.

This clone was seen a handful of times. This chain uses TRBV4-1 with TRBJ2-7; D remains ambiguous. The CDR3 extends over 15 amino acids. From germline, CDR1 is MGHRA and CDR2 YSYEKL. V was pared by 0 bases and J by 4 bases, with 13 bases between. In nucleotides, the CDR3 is TGCGCCAGCAGCCAAGATGTTGGAAGGGTTTACGAGCAGTACTTC. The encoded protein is CASSQDVGRVYEQYF.

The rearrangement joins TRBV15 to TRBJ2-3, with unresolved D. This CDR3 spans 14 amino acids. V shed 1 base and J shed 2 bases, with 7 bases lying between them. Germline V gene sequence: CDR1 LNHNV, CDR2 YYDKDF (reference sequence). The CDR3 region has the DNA TGTGCCACCAGCAGAGGGCTAGTCACAGATACGCAGTATTTT. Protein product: CATSRGLVTDTQYF.

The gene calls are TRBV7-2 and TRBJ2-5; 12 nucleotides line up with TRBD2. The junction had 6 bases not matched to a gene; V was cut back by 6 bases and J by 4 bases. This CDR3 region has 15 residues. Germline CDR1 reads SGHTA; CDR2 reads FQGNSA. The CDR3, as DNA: TGTGCCAGCAGACTGCTAGCGGGGGGGCGAGAGACCCAGTACTTC. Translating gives CASRLLAGGRETQYF.

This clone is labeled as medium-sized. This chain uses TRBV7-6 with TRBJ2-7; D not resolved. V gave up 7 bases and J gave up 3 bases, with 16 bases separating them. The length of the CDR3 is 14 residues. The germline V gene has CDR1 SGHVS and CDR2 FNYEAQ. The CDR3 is CASTQWAGDYEQYF. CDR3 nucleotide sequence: TGTGCCAGCACCCAATGGGCAGGAGACTACGAGCAGTACTTC.

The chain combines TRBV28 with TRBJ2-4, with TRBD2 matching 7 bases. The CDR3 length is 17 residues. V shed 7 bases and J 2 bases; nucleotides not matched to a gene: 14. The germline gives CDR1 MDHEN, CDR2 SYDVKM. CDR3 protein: CASTPRGEYHSKNIQYF. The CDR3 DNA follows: TGTGCCAGCACCCCTCGGGGGGAGTACCATTCCAAAAACATTCAGTACTTC.

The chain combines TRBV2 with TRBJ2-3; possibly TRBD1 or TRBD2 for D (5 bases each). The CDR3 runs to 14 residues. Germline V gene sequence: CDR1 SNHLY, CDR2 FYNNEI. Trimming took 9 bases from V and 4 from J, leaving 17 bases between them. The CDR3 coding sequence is TGTGCCAGTACTGAGGGGCGTCGGGCAGATACGCAGTATTTT. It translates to CASTEGRRADTQYF.